Following are 25 T cell receptor beta chains from one sample sequenced in a study of PD-1 blockade in classical Hodgkin lymphoma. Time point denoted: cycle 4 day 1 (C4D1), after 6 weeks of nivolumab. No patient escaped relapse after autologous stem cell transplantation, and brentuximab vedotin exposure varied. Profiled with immunoSEQ multiplex PCR; TCRdb holds only in-frame clones, not every one. This table has around 45,000 clones, around 80% appearing once. The sample here was peripheral blood mononuclear cells (PBMCs), taken before the fourth cycle of nivolumab. The receptors originated from a human donor with classical Hodgkin lymphoma.

The genes are TRBV2 and TRBJ2-5; the match to TRBD2 covers 15 bases. This CDR3 has 14 amino acids. Germline CDR1 and CDR2: SNHLY and FYNNEI. In nucleotides, the CDR3 is TGTGCAGAAGGGACTAGCGGGGGGCAAGAGACCCAGTACTTC. Amino acids: CAEGTSGGQETQYF.

The chain joins TRBV18 to TRBJ2-1, with a tentative D call TRBD2 (6 bases). The germline V and J ends were trimmed by 3 bases and 8 bases, with 11 bases remaining between them. The CDR3 consists of 13 residues. Germline loops: CDR1 KGHSH, CDR2 LQKENI. CDR3 coding DNA: TGTGCCAGCTCACCCCGACTAGAAGATGAGCAGTTCTTC. This sequence encodes CASSPRLEDEQFF.

This sequence joins TRBV7-2 and TRBJ2-7; D is perhaps TRBD2 (5 bases). The V end lost 2 bases, the J end lost 2 bases, and 10 bases lay between the germline ends. Germline V gives CDR1 SGHTA, CDR2 FQGNSA. CDR3 length: 14 residues. Written as DNA, the CDR3 is TGTGCCAGCAGCTTACTAGCAAGTACCTACGAGCAGTACTTC. Translating it yields CASSLLASTYEQYF.

A few counts support this clone. The genes are TRBV5-1 and TRBJ1-1; tentatively, D is TRBD1 (6 bases). Germline lookup yields CDR1 SGHRS and CDR2 YFSETQ. V was clipped by 0 bases and J by 5 bases, with 11 bases between them. The CDR3 loop spans 14 amino acids. As DNA, the CDR3 is TGCGCCAGCAGCTTGGTAGCAGGGGTTACTGAAGCTTTCTTT. This gives the protein CASSLVAGVTEAFF. The full variable domain, with the rest looked up from reference TRBV5-1 and TRBJ1-1, is KAGVTQTPRYLIKTRGQQVTLSCSPISGHRSVSWYQQTPGQGLQFLFEYFSETQRNKGNFPGRFSGRQFSNSRSEMNVSTLELGDSALYLCASSLVAGVTEAFFGQGTRLTVV.

This chain links TRBV7-8 with TRBJ2-2; D is undetermined. Germline CDR1 reads SGHVS; CDR2 reads FQNEAQ. This CDR3 has 13 residues. Trimming pared 5 bases from V and 6 bases from J, leaving 10 bases between. CDR3 DNA: TGTGCCAGCAGCGCGACAAATGCCGGGGAGCTGTTTTTT. The encoded protein is CASSATNAGELFF.

The chain combines TRBV18 with TRBJ2-2; no firm D call. CDR1 is KGHSH and CDR2 is LQKENI in the germline V gene. Trimming pared 1 base from V and 6 bases from J, leaving 6 bases between. CDR3 length equals 13 residues. The CDR3 loop is CASSPQSPGELFF. The CDR3 DNA follows: TGTGCCAGCTCACCACAAAGCCCCGGGGAGCTGTTTTTT. Full variable domain (remainder filled in from reference TRBV18 and TRBJ2-2): NAGVMQNPRHLVRRRGQEARLRCSPMKGHSHVYWYRQLPEEGLKFMVYLQKENIIDESGMPKERFSAEFPKEGPSILRIQQVVRGDSAAYFCASSPQSPGELFFGEGSRLTVL.

This clone appeared a single time. This rearrangement joins TRBV7-9 to TRBJ1-1, with no clear D. Germline V gene lookup returns CDR1 SEHNR and CDR2 FQNEAQ (reference sequence). The CDR3 consists of 11 residues. V lost 5 bases and J 7 bases, leaving 8 bases between the germline ends. The CDR3, as DNA: TGTGCCAGCAGCCAAGGGTTTGAAGCTTTCTTT. It translates to CASSQGFEAFF.

The chain has TRBV7-6 and TRBJ2-7, with D uncertain. V gave up 0 bases and J gave up 6 bases, with 9 bases separating them. The length of the CDR3 is 13 residues. Germline V gene data show CDR1 as SGHVS and CDR2 as FNYEAQ. Here the CDR3 DNA reads TGTGCCAGCAGCTTAGCGTTTACGGCCGAGCAGTACTTC. Residues: CASSLAFTAEQYF.

This clone was observed a single time. This chain connects TRBV9 to TRBJ1-6; D gene unclear. Trimming took 1 base from V and 7 from J, leaving 3 bases between them. The CDR3 consists of 12 residues. From germline, CDR1 is SGDLS and CDR2 YYNGEE. The CDR3 sequence: CASSVLNSPLHF. CDR3 bases: TGTGCCAGCAGCGTACTGAATTCACCCCTCCACTTT.

This clone was recorded only once. V is TRBV7-3 and J is TRBJ2-1, with 12 bases identical to TRBD1. V lost 4 bases to trimming and J lost 6 bases; unmatched junction nucleotides: 4. Per the germline V gene, CDR1 is SGHTA and CDR2 is FQGTGA. The CDR3 has 15 residues. CDR3 in amino acids: CASSSPGQGANEQFF. The CDR3 region has the DNA TGTGCCAGCAGCTCTCCGGGACAGGGGGCCAATGAGCAGTTCTTC.

The chain employs TRBV30 and TRBJ1-4, with unresolved D. This CDR3 is 11 amino acids long. V lost 2 bases to trimming and J lost 13 bases, with 11 bases between them. Germline V CDR1 and CDR2: GTSNPN, SVGIG (reference sequence). CDR3 sequence: CAWSRSQALFF. The CDR3 DNA sequence: TGTGCCTGGAGTAGGTCCCAGGCACTGTTTTTT. The full variable domain, completed using reference TRBV30 and TRBJ1-4, is SQTIHQWPATLVQPVGSPLSLECTVEGTSNPNLYWYRQAAGRGLQLLFYSVGIGQISSEVPQNLSASRPQDRQFILSSKKLLLSDSGFYLCAWSRSQALFFGSGTQLSVL.

The gene calls are TRBV5-1 and TRBJ2-5, with 9 bases identical to TRBD1. The CDR3 runs to 14 residues. The V gene end was trimmed by 4 bases and the J gene end by 2 bases; junction bases not matched to a gene: 3. The V gene's germline CDR1 is SGHRS and CDR2 YFSETQ. This chain's CDR3 is CASSTGQGQETQYF. As DNA, the CDR3 is TGCGCCAGCAGCACAGGACAGGGGCAAGAGACCCAGTACTTC.

The genes are TRBV9 and TRBJ2-2, with 8 bases lining up with TRBD1. CDR1 SGDLS and CDR2 YYNGEE come from the germline V gene. V was clipped by 2 bases and J by 9 bases; unmatched bases: 9. The CDR3 totals 15 residues. The CDR3 DNA is TGTGCCAGCAGCGTGGCTGTGACAGGGGTAAGGGAGCTGTTTTTT. It translates to CASSVAVTGVRELFF.

CDR3 coding DNA: TGCGCCAGCAGCTTTCCAGAAGGGAGCTCCTACGAGCAGTACTTC. Protein product: CASSFPEGSSYEQYF. J is TRBJ2-7 and V is TRBV5-1; D is possibly TRBD2 (5 bases). The CDR3 is 15 residues long. The germline V gene has CDR1 SGHRS and CDR2 YFSETQ. V lost 2 bases to trimming and J lost 0 bases, with 12 bases between them.

The chain is built from TRBV1 and TRBJ2-1; the table assigns TRBD2, which was not confirmed against the DNA. TRBV1 is deemed a pseudogene. The CDR3 is 17 amino acids. The CDR3 nucleotides read TGCACCAGCAGCCGCATTAGAGCGGGGGACCAATACAATGAGCAGTTCTTC. It encodes CTSSRIRAGDQYNEQFF.

This clone was recorded a few times. V usage is TRBV7-2 and J usage is TRBJ1-2; D gene unclear. The CDR3 runs to 16 residues. Germline CDR1 reads SGHTA; CDR2 reads FQGNSA. Trimming took off 0 bases at V and 0 bases at J, with 11 bases between the two ends. The CDR3 coding sequence is TGTGCCAGCAGCTTAGCCCAGGCTTATGCTAACTATGGCTACACCTTC. The encoded protein is CASSLAQAYANYGYTF.

This chain joins TRBV18 and TRBJ2-5, with a possible D match to TRBD2 (5 bases). This CDR3 contains 13 residues. Trimming took off 0 bases at V and 3 bases at J, with 5 bases between the two ends. Germline V gives CDR1 KGHSH, CDR2 LQKENI. CDR3 nucleotide sequence: TGTGCCAGCTCACCACCAGCGGAAGAGACCCAGTACTTC. This sequence encodes CASSPPAEETQYF.

This clone appeared a few times. The rearrangement uses TRBV7-8 and TRBJ1-5; D ambiguous. The V and J ends lost 0 bases and 2 bases respectively, with 8 bases between them. CDR1 is SGHVS and CDR2 is FQNEAQ in the germline V gene. This CDR3 has 15 residues. CDR3 sequence reads: CASSLAPWGNQPQHF. For the CDR3, the DNA is TGTGCCAGCAGCTTAGCCCCGTGGGGCAATCAGCCCCAGCATTTT.

This clone was counted between two and nine times. CDR3: CASSPGEPQGHYGYTF. The CDR3 nucleotides read TGTGCCAGCAGTCCGGGGGAACCACAGGGACACTATGGCTACACCTTC. The V gene is TRBV6-6, the J gene TRBJ1-2; D perhaps matches TRBD1 (6 bases). V shed 5 bases and J shed 3 bases, with 19 bases lying between them. Germline values: CDR1 MNHNY, CDR2 SVGAGI (reference sequence). This CDR3 region has 16 residues.

The genes are TRBV2 and TRBJ1-6; D is uncertain. The CDR3 has 16 amino acids. V was trimmed by 6 bases and J by 1 base, leaving 13 bases between them. Looked up from germline, CDR1 is SNHLY and CDR2 is FYNNEI. The CDR3 here is CASRPDFGSYNSPLHF. For the CDR3, the DNA is TGTGCCAGCAGGCCTGACTTTGGGTCCTATAATTCACCCCTCCACTTT.

The chain couples TRBV28 to TRBJ1-2; possibly TRBD1 for D (5 bases). The CDR3 runs 17 residues. V gave up 1 base and J gave up 2 bases, with 17 bases separating them. Germline V gene lookup returns CDR1 MDHEN and CDR2 SYDVKM. DNA of the CDR3: TGTGCCAGCAGTTTATACTACGGGGACGGAATGAACTATGGCTACACCTTC. Translated, it gives CASSLYYGDGMNYGYTF.

The chain joins TRBV7-3 to TRBJ2-2; D is uncertain. Germline V gene data show CDR1 as SGHTA and CDR2 as FQGTGA. The length of the CDR3 is 12 residues. V was shortened by 1 base and J by 6 bases, with 3 bases between the two germline ends. Written as DNA, the CDR3 is TGTGCCAGCAGCTTAAACGCCGGGGAGCTGTTTTTT. Its protein product is CASSLNAGELFF.

The chain employs TRBV7-8 and TRBJ1-2, with D maybe TRBD1 (5 bases). Germline V gives CDR1 SGHVS, CDR2 FQNEAQ. This CDR3 has 14 residues. The germline V and J ends were trimmed by 1 base and 6 bases, with 12 bases remaining between them. The CDR3 protein is CASSLVAGFDGYTF. The CDR3 DNA follows: TGTGCCAGCAGCTTAGTCGCAGGGTTTGATGGCTACACCTTC.

This clone was counted a few times. The CDR3 region is CASSLTGNQPQHF. The CDR3 coding sequence is TGTGCCAGCAGCTTAACAGGGAATCAGCCCCAGCATTTT. The chain combines TRBV7-6 with TRBJ1-5; D might be TRBD1 (6 bases). This CDR3 spans 13 amino acids. V lost 2 bases and J lost 4, with 6 bases in between. Germline values: CDR1 SGHVS, CDR2 FNYEAQ.

The chain recombines TRBV7-9 with TRBJ2-5; D might be TRBD1 or TRBD2, each matching 5 bases. CDR1 and CDR2 from the germline V gene are SEHNR and FQNEAQ (reference sequence). Trimming took 2 bases from V and 4 from J, leaving 14 bases between them. CDR3 length equals 15 residues. The CDR3 region is CASSLSLRGPETQYF. CDR3 DNA sequence: TGTGCCAGCAGCTTATCCCTCCGGGGCCCAGAGACCCAGTACTTC.